The 9 T cell receptor beta chains presented below share a single source sample, sequenced in a study of blood T cell repertoires in COVID-19. The protocol was immunoSEQ multiplex PCR, while the TCRdb copy is restricted to in-frame clones and leaves out a portion. The table includes roughly 260,000 clones, 82% detected once. Sample: peripheral blood. The receptors originated from a woman at least 80 years old with active or convalescent COVID-19.

The chain is built from TRBV6-2 or TRBV6-3 and TRBJ2-3; 7 bases are shared with TRBD2. The CDR3 covers 15 residues. Germline-derived CDR1 and CDR2 are MNHEY and SVGEGT. V dropped 2 bases and J dropped 3; count of bases not matched to a gene: 5. CDR3: CASSYLGGGTDTQYF. The CDR3 DNA sequence: TGTGCCAGCAGTTACCTTGGCGGGGGAACAGATACGCAGTATTTT.

The gene calls are TRBV21-1 and TRBJ1-2. TRBV21-1 is annotated as a pseudogene. This CDR3 region has 16 residues. CDR3 DNA sequence: TGTGCCAGCAGCAAAGAGGGCGTAGGGAGTAACTATGGCTACACCTTC. Residues: CASSKEGVGSNYGYTF.

The V gene is TRBV2, the J gene TRBJ1-5; tentative D call: TRBD1 (6 bases). The CDR3 has 14 amino acids. Germline assignment: CDR1 SNHLY and CDR2 FYNNEI. The ends were cut back, 6 bases at V and 1 base at J, with 10 bases in the middle. This CDR3 is CASREDSSNQPQHF. In DNA, the CDR3 is TGTGCCAGCAGAGAGGACAGCAGCAATCAGCCCCAGCATTTT. Full variable domain (remainder filled in from reference TRBV2 and TRBJ1-5): EPEVTQTPSHQVTQMGQEVILRCVPISNHLYFYWYRQILGQKVEFLVSFYNNEISEKSEIFDDQFSVERPDGSNFTLKIRSTKLEDSAMYFCASREDSSNQPQHFGDGTRLSIL.

The chain carries TRBV19 and TRBJ1-6, with D unclear. V was clipped by 5 bases and J by 7 bases, with 9 bases between them. This CDR3 is built from 13 residues. Per the germline V gene, CDR1 is LNHDA and CDR2 is SQIVND (reference sequence). The CDR3 sequence is CASSAYLNSPLHF. CDR3 sequence (DNA): TGTGCCAGTAGTGCCTATCTGAATTCACCCCTCCACTTT.

The CDR3 spells CASSMTARMAGELFF. As DNA, the CDR3 is TGTGCCAGTAGTATGACGGCCAGGATGGCCGGGGAGCTGTTTTTT. This chain uses TRBV19 with TRBJ2-2, with D uncertain. The V gene lost 3 bases and the J gene lost 6 bases, with 14 bases spanning the gap. The CDR3 consists of 15 residues. CDR1 is LNHDA and CDR2 is SQIVND in the germline V gene (reference sequence).

Of note for this clone: This sample also contains other DNA sequences that code for the same CDR3. The rearrangement uses TRBV30 and TRBJ1-6; 7 bases line up with TRBD1. V was pared by 0 bases and J by 7 bases, with 0 bases of the junction left unmatched. The CDR3 loop spans 13 amino acids. The germline CDR1 and CDR2 sequences are GTSNPN and SVGIG (reference sequence). The CDR3 DNA sequence: TGTGCCTGGAGTGTAGGGGGCAATTCACCCCTCCACTTT. Protein sequence: CAWSVGGNSPLHF.

This chain joins TRBV5-4 and TRBJ2-1; D perhaps matches TRBD2 (5 bases). V lost 4 bases and J lost 1, with 9 bases in between. CDR3 size: 14 residues. Germline CDR1 reads SGHNT; CDR2 reads YYREEE (reference sequence). The CDR3 sequence: CASSEGVSYNEQFF. Here the CDR3 DNA reads TGTGCCAGCAGCGAGGGTGTTTCCTACAATGAGCAGTTCTTC. The entire variable domain, with the rest obtained from reference TRBV5-4 and TRBJ2-1, is as follows: ETGVTQSPTHLIKTRGQQVTLRCSSQSGHNTVSWYQQALGQGPQFIFQYYREEENGRGNFPPRFSGLQFPNYSSELNVNALELDDSALYLCASSEGVSYNEQFFGPGTRLTVL.

The V gene is TRBV19, the J gene TRBJ2-4; 14 positions match TRBD2. Per germline, CDR1 LNHDA and CDR2 SQIVND (reference sequence). The CDR3 consists of 19 residues. The ends lost 7 bases at V and 0 bases at J; junction bases unmatched: 11. This CDR3 reads CASTSGLAGGTIAKNIQYF. CDR3 DNA: TGTGCCAGTACCTCAGGACTAGCGGGGGGTACAATAGCCAAAAACATTCAGTACTTC. Drawing the rest from reference TRBV19 and TRBJ2-4, the complete variable domain is DGGITQSPKYLFRKEGQNVTLSCEQNLNHDAMYWYRQDPGQGLRLIYYSQIVNDFQKGDIAEGYSVSREKKESFPLTVTSAQKNPTAFYLCASTSGLAGGTIAKNIQYFGAGTRLSVL.

V is TRBV2 and J is TRBJ1-5; D possibly corresponds to TRBD1 (5 bases). The CDR3 runs to 13 residues. CDR1 is SNHLY and CDR2 is FYNNEI in the germline V gene. The V gene lost 8 bases and the J gene lost 4 bases, with 12 bases spanning the gap. The DNA of the CDR3 is TGTGCCAGCGGCAGGGTATCGAATCAGCCCCAGCATTTT. This translates into CASGRVSNQPQHF.